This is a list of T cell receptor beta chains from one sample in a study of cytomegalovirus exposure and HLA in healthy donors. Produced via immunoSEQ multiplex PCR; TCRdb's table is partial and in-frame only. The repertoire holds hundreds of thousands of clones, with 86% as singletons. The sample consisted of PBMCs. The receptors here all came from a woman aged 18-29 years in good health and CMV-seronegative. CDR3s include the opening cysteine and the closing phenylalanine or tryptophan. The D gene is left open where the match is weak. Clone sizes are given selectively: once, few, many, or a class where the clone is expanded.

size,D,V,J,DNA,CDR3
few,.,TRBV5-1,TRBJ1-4,TGCGCCAGCAGCTTGGGGCAGGGCGACCCCATTGAAAAACTGTTTTTT,CASSLGQGDPIEKLFF
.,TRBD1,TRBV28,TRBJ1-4,TGTGCCAGCAGTGAACTAAGACAGGGTATCTTTACCGAAAAACTGTTTTTT,CASSELRQGIFTEKLFF
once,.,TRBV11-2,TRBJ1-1,TGTGCCAGCAGCTTAGAGGCCCCAGGGATTTTCCTATCTGGTGATGAAGCTTTCTTT,CASSLEAPGIFLSGDEAFF
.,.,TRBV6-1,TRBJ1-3,TGTGCCAGCAGTGAGCTCCTCGGTTCGAACACCATATATTTT,CASSELLGSNTIYF
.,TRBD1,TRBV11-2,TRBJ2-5,TGTGCCAGCAGCGAGGACAGGAAAGAGACCCAGTACTTC,CASSEDRKETQYF
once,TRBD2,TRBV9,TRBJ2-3,TGTGCCAGCAGCCCCAGCGGGTCGGCTAGCGGGGGTCCCTTGGCGCAGTATTTT,CASSPSGSASGGPLAQYF
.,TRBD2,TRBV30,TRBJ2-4,TGTGCCTGGAGTCCGGGACTAGCGGGGGCCCTTCAGTACTTC,CAWSPGLAGALQYF
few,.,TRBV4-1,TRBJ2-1,TGCGCCAGCAGCCAAGGACTAGTGTCCTACAATGAGCAGTTCTTC,CASSQGLVSYNEQFF
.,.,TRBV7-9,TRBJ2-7,TGTGCCAGCAGCTCCCGGGACAACGATTTATACGAGCAGTACTTC,CASSSRDNDLYEQYF
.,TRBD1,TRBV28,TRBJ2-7,TGTGCCAGCAGTCCCTTAGCCTGGACAGGAGTTGATAGCTACGAGCAGTACTTC,CASSPLAWTGVDSYEQYF
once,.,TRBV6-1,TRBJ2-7,TGTGCCAGCAGTGGGAGGGACGGTCGTGACTACGAGCAGTACTTC,CASSGRDGRDYEQYF
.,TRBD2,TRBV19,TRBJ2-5,TGTGCCAGTAGTATTGGTTGGGGAGGGCGGGAGACCCAGTACTTC,CASSIGWGGRETQYF
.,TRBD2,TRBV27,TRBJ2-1,TGTGCCAGCAGTCTGCTAGGACTAGCGGGAGGGCCAGGGAATGAGCAGTTCTTC,CASSLLGLAGGPGNEQFF
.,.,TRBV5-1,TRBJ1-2,TGCGCCAGCAGCTTGGTCCCGGCTAACTATGGCTACACCTTC,CASSLVPANYGYTF
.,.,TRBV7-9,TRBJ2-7,TGTGCCAGCAGCTCGGACGGGACCTACGAGCAGTACTTC,CASSSDGTYEQYF
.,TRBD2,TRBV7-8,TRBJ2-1,TGTGCCAGCAGCTTAGCGAGTACTAGCGGGGGGGCCCATGAGCAGTTCTTC,CASSLASTSGGAHEQFF
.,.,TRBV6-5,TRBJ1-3,TGTGCCAGCAGTTACGTCGCGGGGAGCTCTGGAAACACCATATATTTT,CASSYVAGSSGNTIYF
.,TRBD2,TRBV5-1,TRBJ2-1,TGCGCCAGCAGCTCGGGACGAATAGCGGGGGGAACCTACAATGAGCAGTTCTTC,CASSSGRIAGGTYNEQFF
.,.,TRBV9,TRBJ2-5,TGTGCCAGCAGCGTAGGAGAAGAGACCCAGTACTTC,CASSVGEETQYF
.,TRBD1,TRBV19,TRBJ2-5,TGTGCCAGTAGTATAGTACAGGGGGCCTGGGAGACCCAGTACTTC,CASSIVQGAWETQYF
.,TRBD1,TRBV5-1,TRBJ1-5,TGCGCCAGCAGCCTTCGGGACAGGGGGTTGAATCAGCCCCAGCATTTT,CASSLRDRGLNQPQHF
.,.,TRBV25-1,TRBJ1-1,TGTGCCAGCAGCGGGACTTACCCGAACACTGAAGCTTTCTTT,CASSGTYPNTEAFF
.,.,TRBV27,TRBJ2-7,TGTGCCAGCAGTTTAATCCCCAGATCCTACGAGCAGTACTTC,CASSLIPRSYEQYF
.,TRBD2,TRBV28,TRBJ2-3,TGTGCCAGCAGTTTACCTAGCGGGGGCACAGATACGCAGTATTTT,CASSLPSGGTDTQYF
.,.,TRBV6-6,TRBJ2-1,TGTGCCAGCAAAGAGTCTAGTGGCTCCTACAATGAGCAGTTCTTC,CASKESSGSYNEQFF
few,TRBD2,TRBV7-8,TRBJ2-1,TGTGCCAGCAGTCCACTAGTGGCGGGGGGCACTAAGTTCATGTATGAGCAGTTCTTC,CASSPLVAGGTKFMYEQFF
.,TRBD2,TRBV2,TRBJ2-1,TGTGCCAGCAGTGAGGAGCGGGGGGCCTACAATGAGCAGTTCTTC,CASSEERGAYNEQFF
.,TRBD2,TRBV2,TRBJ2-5,TGTGCCAGGAGCGGGGGGGCCGGAGAGACCCAGTACTTC,CARSGGAGETQYF
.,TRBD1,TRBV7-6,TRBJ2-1,TGTGCCAGCAGCTTAACGATGGGACAGAGTGTGGGGAATGAGCAGTTCTTC,CASSLTMGQSVGNEQFF
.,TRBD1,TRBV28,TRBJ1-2,TGTGCCAGCAGTATCGGGACAGAAAGCCGCTACACCTTC,CASSIGTESRYTF
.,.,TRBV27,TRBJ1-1,TGTGCCAGCAGCTTATGGGGGGGCATCATGAACACTGAAGCTTTCTTT,CASSLWGGIMNTEAFF
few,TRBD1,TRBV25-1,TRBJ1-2,TGTGCCAGCAGTGAAGCGGGACAGGCGAACTATGGCTACACCTTC,CASSEAGQANYGYTF
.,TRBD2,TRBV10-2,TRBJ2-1,TGCGCCAGCAGGAAATCGGGGACTAGCGGGGGGGGCTACAATGAGCAGTTCTTC,CASRKSGTSGGGYNEQFF
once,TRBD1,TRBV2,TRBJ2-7,TGTGCCAGCAGCCGAGAGACAGGGGACGAGCAGTACTTC,CASSRETGDEQYF
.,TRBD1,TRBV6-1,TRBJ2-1,TGTGCCAGCAGTGATTCGGGACAGGGTGGCAACAATGAGCAGTTCTTC,CASSDSGQGGNNEQFF
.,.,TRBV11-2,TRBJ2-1,TGTGCCAGCAGCTTTAATCAGGGTTCAGGATCCTACAATGAGCAGTTCTTC,CASSFNQGSGSYNEQFF
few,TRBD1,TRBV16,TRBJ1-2,TGTGCCAGCAGCCAATCACAGGGGTATGGCTACACCTTC,CASSQSQGYGYTF
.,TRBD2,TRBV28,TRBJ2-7,TGTGCCAGCAGTTCATCTCAAGCGGGAGACAACTACGAGCAGTACTTC,CASSSSQAGDNYEQYF
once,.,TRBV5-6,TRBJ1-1,TGTGCCAGCACCTCTCCGGTTCAGGGAAGGGAAGCTTTCTTT,CASTSPVQGREAFF
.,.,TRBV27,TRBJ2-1,TGTGCCAGCAGGCCTTTTACTCCCTCACATACAGGGAACAATGAGCAGTTCTTC,CASRPFTPSHTGNNEQFF
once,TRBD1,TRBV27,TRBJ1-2,TGTGCCAGCAGAACCAAACCGGGACAGGGTAATGGCTACACCTTC,CASRTKPGQGNGYTF
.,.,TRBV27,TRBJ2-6,TGTGCCAGCAGTGAACCTTGGGGGGCTGGGGCCAACGTCCTGACTTTC,CASSEPWGAGANVLTF
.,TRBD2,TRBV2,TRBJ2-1,TGTGCCAGCCGGGACTATAATGAGCAGTTCTTC,CASRDYNEQFF
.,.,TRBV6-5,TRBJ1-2,TGTGCCAGCAGTTACACAGGGTCCTACTATGGCTACACCTTC,CASSYTGSYYGYTF
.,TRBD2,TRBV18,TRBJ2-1,TGTGCCAGCTCACCACAGCGGACTAGCGGGTTCTACGCGGGTCATGAGCAGTTCTTC,CASSPQRTSGFYAGHEQFF
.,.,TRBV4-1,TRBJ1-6,TGCGCCAGCAGCCAAGGTTCCAGAGGTTCACCCCTCCACTTT,CASSQGSRGSPLHF
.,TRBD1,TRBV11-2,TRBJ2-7,TGTGCCAGCAGCCCCCAGGGGGCACCCTCCTACGAGCAGTACTTC,CASSPQGAPSYEQYF
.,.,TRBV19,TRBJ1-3,TGTGCCAGTAGTCCACCCTACAGGGCTGGAAACACCATATATTTT,CASSPPYRAGNTIYF
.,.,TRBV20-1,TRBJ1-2,TGCAGTGCTCAGGCGACCTATGGCTACACCTTC,CSAQATYGYTF
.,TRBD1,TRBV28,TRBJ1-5,TGTGCCAGCAGTTTACGTCCAGGGGGTTATCAGCCCCAGCATTTT,CASSLRPGGYQPQHF
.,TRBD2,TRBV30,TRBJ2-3,TGTGCCTGGACCGGACTAGCGGGGGGGCCAGATACGCAGTATTTT,CAWTGLAGGPDTQYF
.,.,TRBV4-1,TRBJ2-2,TGCGCCAGCAGCCACTACACCGGGGAGCTGTTTTTT,CASSHYTGELFF
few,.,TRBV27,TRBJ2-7,TGTGCCAGCTCATACAGGGACACCTACGAGCAGTACTTC,CASSYRDTYEQYF